These 27 T cell receptor beta chains originate from one sample sequenced in a study of STAT5B mutations in CD4+ large granular lymphocyte leukemia. Produced via immunoSEQ multiplex PCR; TCRdb's table is partial and in-frame only. Here the sample spans about 32,000 clones, approximately 76% being singletons. Sequenced material: CD4+ T cells from blood buffy coats. The receptors stem from a human donor in good health.

This clone was recorded once. The chain is built from TRBV6-1 and TRBJ1-4; D may be TRBD1 (6 bases). CDR1 is MNHNS, CDR2 SASEGT, per germline. Trimming shortened V by 1 base and J by 8 bases, and 11 bases separated the two germline ends. The length of the CDR3 is 14 residues. DNA of the CDR3: TGTGCCAGCAGTGAAGGGACAGCGCAGGAAAAACTGTTTTTT. Its translation: CASSEGTAQEKLFF.

This clone was observed a handful of times. The chain carries TRBV7-3 and TRBJ2-7, with D tentatively TRBD1 (5 bases). Trimming removed 5 bases at V and 2 bases at J, with 10 bases between. This CDR3 is built from 13 residues. Germline lookup yields CDR1 SGHTA and CDR2 FQGTGA. The CDR3 DNA is TGTGCCAGCAGCAAGGGGTACGCCTACGAGCAGTACTTC. Translation: CASSKGYAYEQYF.

V is TRBV5-6 and J is TRBJ2-3; TRBD1 or TRBD2 may be the D gene (5 bases each). This CDR3 is built from 15 residues. Germline lookup yields CDR1 SGHDT and CDR2 YYEEEE. The V end was cut by 3 bases, the J end by 0 bases, with 11 bases between. In DNA form, the CDR3 reads TGTGCCAGCAGCTGGGGACCCCTAAGCACAGATACGCAGTATTTT. Its translation: CASSWGPLSTDTQYF.

J is TRBJ1-2 and V is TRBV19, with a possible D match to TRBD1 (5 bases). Germline V gene data show CDR1 as LNHDA and CDR2 as SQIVND (reference sequence). The CDR3 consists of 14 residues. Trimming pared 6 bases from V and 4 bases from J, leaving 15 bases between. The CDR3: CASSDLGDGYGYTF. The CDR3, as DNA: TGTGCCAGTAGCGATTTGGGGGATGGCTATGGCTACACCTTC.

The chain links TRBV30 to TRBJ2-3, with 9 bases aligning to TRBD2. With V trimmed by 8 bases and J by 5 bases, 14 bases remained unmatched. Germline V lookup: CDR1 GTSNPN, CDR2 SVGIG (reference sequence). The CDR3 is 15 residues long. The CDR3 loop reads CAGTTNSGGGDTQYF. The CDR3 coding sequence is TGTGCCGGAACTACAAATAGCGGGGGTGGAGATACGCAGTATTTT.

The V gene is TRBV9, the J gene TRBJ1-2, with TRBD1 matching 9 bases. This CDR3 has 15 amino acids. V was pared by 3 bases and J by 3 bases, with 6 bases of the junction left unmatched. Per germline, CDR1 SGDLS and CDR2 YYNGEE. CDR3 sequence (DNA): TGTGCCAGCAGCGCCCGGACAGGGGTTTACTATGGCTACACCTTC. This codes for CASSARTGVYYGYTF.

The table lists this clone with a few counts. The chain is built from TRBV28 and TRBJ1-2, with D unclear. The germline V gene has CDR1 MDHEN and CDR2 SYDVKM. The CDR3 loop spans 14 amino acids. The V gene lost 1 base and the J gene lost 4 bases, with 10 bases spanning the gap. CDR3 sequence reads: CASSLFQRPYGYTF. CDR3 DNA: TGTGCCAGCAGTTTATTCCAGCGGCCCTATGGCTACACCTTC.

The V gene is TRBV27, the J gene TRBJ1-1; 8 nucleotides align to TRBD1. Germline values: CDR1 MNHEY, CDR2 SMNVEV (reference sequence). With 5 bases clipped from V and 4 bases from J, the junction kept 9 bases outside the gene matches. The CDR3 contains 15 residues. The CDR3 nucleotides are TGTGCCAGCAGTCAGTTGGACAGGGTGGGCACTGAAGCTTTCTTT. Translating it yields CASSQLDRVGTEAFF.

In this sample, this clone turned up a few times. The chain uses TRBV5-1 and TRBJ1-5; 7 bases fit TRBD1. The CDR3 covers 15 residues. Germline V CDR1 and CDR2: SGHRS, YFSETQ. V gave up 4 bases and J gave up 1 base; unmatched junction bases: 5. CDR3 protein: CASSRTGESNQPQHF. The DNA for the CDR3 is TGCGCCAGCAGCCGTACAGGGGAAAGCAATCAGCCCCAGCATTTT.

The chain couples TRBV18 to TRBJ2-7; 9 bases agree with TRBD1. The CDR3 spans 15 residues. The V and J ends lost 3 bases and 0 bases, in that order; junction bases with no gene match: 3. Germline V lookup: CDR1 KGHSH, CDR2 LQKENI. The CDR3 region has the DNA TGTGCCAGCTCACCCGGACAGGGGACCTCCTACGAGCAGTACTTC. It specifies CASSPGQGTSYEQYF.

Details on this clone: The conserved final phenylalanine or tryptophan is absent from the CDR3, which likely points to a read error. It is unclear where the CDR3 begins or ends on the DNA, so no DNA is shown, and the CDR3 is as TCRdb lists it. The V gene is TRBV6-1, the J gene TRBJ2-7; the D call of TRBD1 is as the table states it, not checked on the DNA. Counting both end residues, the CDR3 totals 12 amino acids. Germline CDR1 MNHNS, CDR2 SASEGT. The CDR3 loop is CASSEVRQEVQL.

This clone was counted a few times. The rearrangement joins TRBV21-1 to TRBJ2-7; TRBD2, as called in the table, went unchecked against the DNA. TRBV21-1 is labeled a pseudogene. This CDR3 region has 15 residues. Here the CDR3 DNA reads TGTGCCAGCAGCGCCCGGGCTAGCGGGGATCCCCGGCAGTACTTC. Translating it yields CASSARASGDPRQYF.

The V and J genes are TRBV5-1 and TRBJ1-1; D gene ambiguous. Trimming shortened V by 3 bases and J by 8 bases, and 14 bases separated the two germline ends. CDR1 is SGHRS and CDR2 is YFSETQ in the germline V gene. There are 13 residues in the CDR3. The CDR3 sequence: CASSYDRGPEAFF. The CDR3, as DNA: TGCGCCAGCAGCTACGATCGCGGGCCCGAAGCTTTCTTT.

J is TRBJ1-1 and V is TRBV5-4; TRBD1 matches at 7 bases. CDR3 size: 16 residues. V trimming: 0 bases; J trimming: 0 bases; junction bases outside the gene matches: 5. The germline CDR1 and CDR2 sequences are SGHNT and YYREEE (reference sequence). The CDR3 loop reads CASSLGIGTVNTEAFF. In DNA, the CDR3 is TGTGCCAGCAGCTTGGGGATAGGGACAGTGAACACTGAAGCTTTCTTT. Filled out from reference TRBV5-4 and TRBJ1-1, the complete variable domain reads ETGVTQSPTHLIKTRGQQVTLRCSSQSGHNTVSWYQQALGQGPQFIFQYYREEENGRGNFPPRFSGLQFPNYSSELNVNALELDDSALYLCASSLGIGTVNTEAFFGQGTRLTVV.

The V gene is TRBV28, the J gene TRBJ2-7; 8 positions match TRBD2. The ends lost 0 bases at V and 4 bases at J; junction bases unmatched: 8. Germline V gene lookup returns CDR1 MDHEN and CDR2 SYDVKM. This CDR3 contains 16 residues. The CDR3 is CASSLWGGGTKYEQYF. The CDR3 DNA follows: TGTGCCAGCAGTTTATGGGGCGGGGGGACCAAATACGAGCAGTACTTC.

V is TRBV7-8 and J is TRBJ2-7, with 8 bases fitting TRBD1. The CDR3 is 13 residues long. V gave up 5 bases and J gave up 2 bases; unmatched junction bases: 2. Germline CDR1 SGHVS, CDR2 FQNEAQ. The CDR3 is CASSRDRTYEQYF. CDR3 in DNA: TGTGCCAGCAGCCGGGACAGGACCTACGAGCAGTACTTC. The complete variable domain, with remaining parts taken from reference TRBV7-8 and TRBJ2-7, reads GAGVSQSPRYKVAKRGQDVALRCDPISGHVSLFWYQQALGQGPEFLTYFQNEAQLDKSGLPSDRFFAERPEGSVSTLKIQRTQQEDSAVYLCASSRDRTYEQYFGPGTRLTVT.

J is TRBJ2-3 and V is TRBV5-5, with D tentatively TRBD2 (5 bases). The CDR3 is made up of 13 amino acids. Per germline, CDR1 SGHKS and CDR2 YYEKEE (reference sequence). V gave up 4 bases and J gave up 11 bases, with 17 bases separating them. The CDR3 nucleotides read TGTGCCAGCAGCCCGACGAGGGTATTAGGGCAGTATTTT. Translation: CASSPTRVLGQYF. The full variable domain, rest sourced from reference TRBV5-5 and TRBJ2-3, is DAGVTQSPTHLIKTRGQQVTLRCSPISGHKSVSWYQQVLGQGPQFIFQYYEKEERGRGNFPDRFSARQFPNYSSELNVNALLLGDSALYLCASSPTRVLGQYFGPGTRLTVL.

The chain joins TRBV7-2 to TRBJ1-1; the D is unclear. Trimming removed 1 base at V and 2 bases at J, with 8 bases between. The CDR3 length is 14 residues. Germline V gene sequence: CDR1 SGHTA, CDR2 FQGNSA. CDR3 residues: CASSLGGINTEAFF. CDR3 DNA sequence: TGTGCCAGCAGCTTAGGAGGAATAAACACTGAAGCTTTCTTT.

The genes are TRBV5-5 and TRBJ1-1, with D hard to call. The germline CDR1 and CDR2 sequences are SGHKS and YYEKEE (reference sequence). The ends were cut back, 4 bases at V and 4 bases at J, with 14 bases in the middle. This CDR3 comprises 14 residues. CDR3: CASSGIWEGTEAFF. The CDR3 region has the DNA TGTGCCAGCAGCGGTATTTGGGAGGGCACTGAAGCTTTCTTT.

The V call is TRBV4-2, the J call TRBJ2-1, with D maybe TRBD2 (5 bases). The CDR3 contains 16 residues. Germline CDR1 reads LGHNA; CDR2 reads YNFKEQ. V was shortened by 1 base and J by 2 bases, with 12 bases between the two germline ends. This CDR3 reads CASSQVSSGPYNEQFF. CDR3 nucleotides: TGTGCCAGCAGCCAAGTGTCCAGCGGTCCCTACAATGAGCAGTTCTTC.

V is TRBV7-2 and J is TRBJ2-1; TRBD2 matches 11 bases. This CDR3 comprises 14 residues. Germline CDR1 SGHTA, CDR2 FQGNSA. V lost 5 bases and J lost 10; bases outside the gene matches: 7. CDR3 sequence reads: CASSRSGGALEQFF. DNA of the CDR3: TGTGCCAGCAGCCGTAGCGGGGGGGCCTTGGAGCAGTTCTTC.

V gene TRBV7-3 combines with J gene TRBJ2-1, with 7 positions matching TRBD2. CDR1 and CDR2 (germline): SGHTA, FQGTGA. The CDR3 contains 16 residues. V shed 1 base, J shed 8 bases, and the junction held 11 bases outside the gene matches. DNA of the CDR3: TGTGCCAGCAGCTTAAGGGGGGGGACCGGGACGGATGAGCAGTTCTTC. Translating it yields CASSLRGGTGTDEQFF.

This chain connects TRBV18 to TRBJ1-1; D is unresolved. Germline V gives CDR1 KGHSH, CDR2 LQKENI. With 6 bases removed from V and 3 bases from J, the gap between germline ends came to 8 bases. The CDR3 loop spans 12 amino acids. The CDR3 loop is CASSHQDTEAFF. As DNA, the CDR3 is TGTGCCAGCTCCCACCAGGACACTGAAGCTTTCTTT.

The rearrangement links TRBV23-1 to TRBJ1-5; possibly TRBD1 for D (6 bases). TRBV23-1 is recorded as an ORF, its role being uncertain. The CDR3 loop spans 20 amino acids. Trimming removed 5 bases at V and 0 bases at J, with 26 bases between. The CDR3 nucleotides read TGCGCCAGCAGTAAAGAGGGGGGAATGACTGGAAGGGATAGCAATCAGCCCCAGCATTTT. Translated, it gives CASSKEGGMTGRDSNQPQHF.

This chain connects TRBV18 to TRBJ2-3, with TRBD1 identical over 10 bases. Per germline, CDR1 KGHSH and CDR2 LQKENI. This CDR3 region has 15 residues. V dropped 0 bases and J dropped 6; count of bases not matched to a gene: 3. In nucleotides, the CDR3 is TGTGCCAGCTCACCACCGGGACAGGGGATGGATACGCAGTATTTT. Its protein product is CASSPPGQGMDTQYF.

This clone was seen only once. This chain uses TRBV5-6 with TRBJ1-4; TRBD1 matches 9 bases. This CDR3 contains 14 residues. From germline, CDR1 is SGHDT and CDR2 YYEEEE. After removal of 1 base from V and 7 bases from J, the junction contained 2 bases not matched to a gene. The CDR3 protein is CASSLPGQGEKLFF. The CDR3 region has the DNA TGTGCCAGCAGCTTGCCGGGACAGGGTGAAAAACTGTTTTTT.

The chain joins TRBV19 to TRBJ2-3; 13 bases are shared with TRBD2. V shed 5 bases, J shed 6 bases, and the junction held 11 bases outside the gene matches. The CDR3 totals 17 residues. The germline gives CDR1 LNHDA, CDR2 SQIVND (reference sequence). Here the CDR3 reads CASSSATSGGAPDTQYF. The DNA for the CDR3 is TGTGCCAGTAGTTCCGCCACTAGCGGGGGGGCACCGGATACGCAGTATTTT.